This T cell receptor (beta chain) was recorded in a study of OX40 agonist ivuxolimab in advanced cancers. Looking at the study overall: The patients' treatment was ivuxolimab, an agonistic anti-OX40 (CD134) antibody. Subjects had a mean age of around 60 years, with a range of 23 to 79; roughly 83% were male.

General observations from the study: The study did not work out the antigen specificity of the expanded peripheral T cells.

V was trimmed by 7 bases and J by 0 bases, leaving 10 bases between them. Germline CDR1 is SNHLY and CDR2 is FYNNEI. This CDR3 comprises 13 residues. Baseline was the first blood sampling point, followed by cycle 4 day 1 and cycle 7 day 1. Concerning this clone itself: Its target is not known.

Measured with immunoSEQ multiplex PCR; TCRdb has only the in-frame clones, and not every one. Of fewer than 85,000 clones listed, about 86% are singletons. V usage is TRBV2 and J usage is TRBJ2-7; D not certain. This specimen consisted of CD4+ or CD8+ T cells sorted from blood, obtained in a trial of the OX40 agonist ivuxolimab. The TCR sequence derives from an adult with an advanced solid tumor such as melanoma, head and neck, liver or kidney cancer. The CDR3 here is CASTLKGSYEQYF. The CDR3 bases are TGTGCCAGCACCTTGAAAGGCTCCTACGAGCAGTACTTC.